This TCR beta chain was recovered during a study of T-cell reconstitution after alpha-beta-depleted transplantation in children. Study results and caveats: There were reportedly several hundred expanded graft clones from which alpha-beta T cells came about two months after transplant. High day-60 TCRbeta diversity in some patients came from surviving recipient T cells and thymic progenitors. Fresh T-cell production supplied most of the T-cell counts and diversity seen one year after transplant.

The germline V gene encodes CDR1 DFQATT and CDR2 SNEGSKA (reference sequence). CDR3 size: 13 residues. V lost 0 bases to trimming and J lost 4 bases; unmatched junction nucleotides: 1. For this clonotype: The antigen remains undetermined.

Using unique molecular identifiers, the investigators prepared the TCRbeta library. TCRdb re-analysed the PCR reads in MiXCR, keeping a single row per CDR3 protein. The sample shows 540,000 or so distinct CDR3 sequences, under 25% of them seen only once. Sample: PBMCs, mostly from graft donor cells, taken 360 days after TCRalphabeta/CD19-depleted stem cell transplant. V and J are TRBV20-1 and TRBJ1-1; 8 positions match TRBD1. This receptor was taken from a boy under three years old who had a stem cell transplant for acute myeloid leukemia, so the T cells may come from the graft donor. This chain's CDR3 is CSARDDRGTEAFF. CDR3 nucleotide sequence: TGCAGTGCTAGAGATGACAGGGGCACTGAAGCTTTCTTT.